A selection of T cell receptor beta chains follows, all from one sample in a study of cytomegalovirus exposure and HLA in healthy donors. Clones were sequenced by immunoSEQ multiplex PCR, and TCRdb holds only the in-frame ones, with some missing. The table records roughly 120,000 clones, roughly a tenth of them present only once. Sequenced input: PBMCs. These receptors all come from a man aged 30-40 years in good health and CMV-seronegative. The CDR3 runs from the conserved cysteine through the conserved F or W. A D gene is named only where the DNA matches it firmly. Clone size is given for some rows only: seen once, a few or many times, or a class if the clone is expanded.

d_call	v_call	clone_size	j_call	cdr3_nt	cdr3_aa
.	TRBV6-6	.	TRBJ1-4	TGTGCCAGCAGTTACCAGGGTATGAAGGAAAAACTGTTTTTT	CASSYQGMKEKLFF
.	TRBV7-9	many	TRBJ2-1	TGTGCCAGCAGCTTAATTTCAGCGGTGGACTGGGATACCTACAATGAGCAGTTCTTC	CASSLISAVDWDTYNEQFF
TRBD2	TRBV19	.	TRBJ2-1	TGTGCCAGTAATCAGGGGCCAGCGGGAGTTTACAATGAGCAGTTCTTC	CASNQGPAGVYNEQFF
.	TRBV2	few	TRBJ2-5	TGTGCCAGCAGTGAATCTCGGGAGACCCAGTACTTC	CASSESRETQYF
.	TRBV5-4	few	TRBJ2-7	TGTGCCAGCAGCGGGAGGGGGGCGAACTCCTACGAGCAGTACTTC	CASSGRGANSYEQYF
TRBD1	TRBV6-4	few	TRBJ1-5	TGTGCCAGCAGTGAACAGGGGGCTGGTCAGCCCCAGCATTTT	CASSEQGAGQPQHF
.	TRBV7-9	few	TRBJ2-1	TGTGCCAGCAGCAAATCGGAAAGGGGTGATGAGCAGTTCTTC	CASSKSERGDEQFF
TRBD1	TRBV5-4	.	TRBJ1-1	TGTGCCAGCAGCCCCACTACAGGGGGGTATAGTGAAGCTTTCTTT	CASSPTTGGYSEAFF
TRBD1	TRBV23-1	few	TRBJ2-7	TGCGCCAGCAGTCAACCCAAACAGGGGCCGGGCTCCTACGAGCAGTACTTC	CASSQPKQGPGSYEQYF
.	TRBV11-2	few	TRBJ2-3	TGTGCCAGCAGCCCAACTAGAAACACAGATACGCAGTATTTT	CASSPTRNTDTQYF
TRBD1	TRBV27	few	TRBJ2-7	TGTGCCAGCAGCCTAACTCCTTCGACAGGGGAGTACTTC	CASSLTPSTGEYF
.	TRBV2	.	TRBJ2-7	TGTGCCAGCAGTGAAGGGCGGTTTTCGGAGCAGTACTTC	CASSEGRFSEQYF
TRBD1	TRBV2	few	TRBJ1-1	TGTGCCAGCATCGAAACAGGGGGCAACACTGAAGCTTTCTTT	CASIETGGNTEAFF
.	TRBV6-1	medium-sized	TRBJ1-6	TGTGCCAGCAGTGAGTTATCGGATAATTCACCCCTCCACTTT	CASSELSDNSPLHF
.	TRBV30	.	TRBJ2-7	TGTGCCTGGAGTGAGGAGGGAATCTACGAGCAGTACTTC	CAWSEEGIYEQYF
TRBD1	TRBV9	few	TRBJ2-2	TGTGCCAGCAGCTTAGGGACAGACACCGGGGAGCTGTTTTTT	CASSLGTDTGELFF
TRBD1	TRBV7-9	.	TRBJ2-3	TGTGCCAGCAGCGTAAGGGACAGCTCATTCAGCACAGATACGCAGTATTTT	CASSVRDSSFSTDTQYF
.	TRBV5-5	.	TRBJ2-2	TGTGCCAGCAGCCCATTAAGCGCCGGGGAGCTGTTTTTT	CASSPLSAGELFF
.	TRBV30	few	TRBJ2-3	TGTGCCTGGACTTACACAGATACGCAGTATTTT	CAWTYTDTQYF
.	TRBV4-1	.	TRBJ2-3	TGCGCCAGCAGCCAAGAAAGTAGGGGAACAGATACGCAGTATTTT	CASSQESRGTDTQYF
.	TRBV9	few	TRBJ2-7	TGTGCCAGCAGCGGGAGGGACGGGGAATCCTACGAGCAGTACTTC	CASSGRDGESYEQYF
.	TRBV7-9	.	TRBJ2-5	TGTGCCATCGGAGGGGGGGCAGGGCGAAAAGAGGCCCAGTACTTC	CAIGGGAGRKEAQYF
TRBD2	TRBV28	few	TRBJ2-2	TGTGCCAGCAGCCTTCGGGAGGGGGCGAACACCGGGGAGCTGTTTTTT	CASSLREGANTGELFF
TRBD1	TRBV29-1	.	TRBJ2-7	TGCAGCGTTGGGGACAGGGGGGACGAGCAGTACTTC	CSVGDRGDEQYF
.	TRBV7-8	.	TRBJ2-7	TGTGCCAGCAGCGGGGACTTTTACGAGCAGTACTTC	CASSGDFYEQYF
.	TRBV28	.	TRBJ2-7	TGTGCCAGCAGCGGTGGTCCGGGACTTTCCTACGAGCAGTACTTC	CASSGGPGLSYEQYF
.	TRBV11-2	.	TRBJ2-6	TGTGCCAGCAGCGGCAGGCTCTCTGGGGCCAACGTCCTGACTTTC	CASSGRLSGANVLTF
TRBD1	TRBV11-3	.	TRBJ2-7	TGTGCCAGCAGCTTAGAGGCACAGGGGTTCAACGAGCAGTACTTC	CASSLEAQGFNEQYF
.	TRBV7-9	few	TRBJ1-1	TGTGCCAGCAGCGAGACCGCAGGTAGGCCTGAAGCTTTCTTT	CASSETAGRPEAFF
TRBD2	TRBV6-5	few	TRBJ2-1	TGTGCCAGCAGTGTCCCGGGACTATACAATGAGCAGTTCTTC	CASSVPGLYNEQFF
TRBD1	TRBV7-6	few	TRBJ1-2	TGTGCCAGCAGCGAACAGGACAGGGCTAACTATGGCTACACCTTC	CASSEQDRANYGYTF
TRBD1	TRBV2	.	TRBJ2-1	TGTGCCAGCACGGGACAGGATTCACAGTTCTTC	CASTGQDSQFF
TRBD1	TRBV7-8	few	TRBJ1-2	TGTGCCAGCAGCCCTGACAGGGGAAACTATGGCTACACCTTC	CASSPDRGNYGYTF
TRBD2	TRBV28	few	TRBJ2-7	TGTGCCAGCAGTTTACCATTGACTAGCGGATTCTACGAGCAGTACTTC	CASSLPLTSGFYEQYF
TRBD2	TRBV27	few	TRBJ2-7	TGTGCCAGCAGTCACCCGTTGAGCCCTAGCGGAAAATACGAGCAGTACTTC	CASSHPLSPSGKYEQYF
TRBD1	TRBV7-2	few	TRBJ1-5	TGTGCCAGCAGCTCACAGGGGGCGGTCAATCAGCCCCAGCATTTT	CASSSQGAVNQPQHF
TRBD1	TRBV30	.	TRBJ1-6	TGTGCCTGGAGTTCGGACAGGAATTCACCCCTCCACTTT	CAWSSDRNSPLHF
TRBD1	TRBV19	.	TRBJ2-6	TGTGCCAGTAGTACCACCGGGACAGATTCTGGGGCCAACGTCCTGACTTTC	CASSTTGTDSGANVLTF
TRBD2	TRBV30	.	TRBJ2-3	TGTGCCTGGAGTTCTCTAGCGGGAAAGTATTTGGGCGCAGATACGCAGTATTTT	CAWSSLAGKYLGADTQYF
.	TRBV2	.	TRBJ1-2	TGTGCCAGCACCGGCGAGGGCTTCCACTATGGCTACACCTTC	CASTGEGFHYGYTF
.	TRBV7-2	.	TRBJ1-2	TGTGCCAGCAGCTTAGTCTTGGGGGGGCTCTATGGCTACACCTTC	CASSLVLGGLYGYTF
TRBD1	TRBV10-3	few	TRBJ1-1	TGTGCCATCCAAACCTACAGGGGTGAAGCTTTCTTT	CAIQTYRGEAFF
TRBD1	TRBV7-2	few	TRBJ1-1	TGTGCCAGCAGCACCATGGACAGGGGGAACACTGAAGCTTTCTTT	CASSTMDRGNTEAFF
TRBD2	TRBV27	few	TRBJ2-7	TGTGCCAGCAGTTTCGGAGCGGGGGGCCTCTCCTACGAGCAGTACTTC	CASSFGAGGLSYEQYF
.	TRBV9	few	TRBJ2-2	TGTGCCAGCAGCGTAGGAGGGTCCAACACCGGGGAGCTGTTTTTT	CASSVGGSNTGELFF
.	TRBV7-7	few	TRBJ2-1	TGTGCTAGCAGCTTGATCTTCGGGGTGCCTGACAATGAGCAGTTCTTC	CASSLIFGVPDNEQFF
.	TRBV7-9	.	TRBJ1-1	TGTGCCAGCAGCCCCTCCGGGAGGGTAGCTTTCTTT	CASSPSGRVAFF
.	TRBV9	few	TRBJ2-1	TGTGCCAGCAGCGTAGACCCTTCACTAGATTACAATGAGCAGTTCTTC	CASSVDPSLDYNEQFF